This TCR beta chain was recorded in a study of identical twins. Study results and limitations: Fewer insertions marked abundant cord blood beta clonotypes; young adult naive trended weakly, memory not at all. There was more out-of-frame TCR alpha sharing in monozygotic twins than models estimated.

Germline values: CDR1 MDHEN, CDR2 SYDVKM. This CDR3 comprises 16 residues. Trimming at V came to 7 bases and at J to 7 bases, leaving 14 bases not matched to a gene. This clonotype appeared a few times. Antigen unknown. Template switching, a step in the protocol, added a universal primer site, and cDNA carried unique molecular identifiers. TCRdb re-derived calls from the 5' RACE reads in MiXCR, one entry per CDR3 protein. The table shows under 400,000 distinct CDR3 sequences, with roughly 9% occurring only once. The chain joins TRBV28 to TRBJ2-1; 9 bases are shared with TRBD1. This receptor was obtained from a woman between 45 and 60 years old in good health. Sequenced material: naive T cells sorted from blood. CDR3 sequence (DNA): TGTGCCAGCACCTCACCTTACGGGACAGGGAGAAATGAGCAGTTCTTC. Its translation is CASTSPYGTGRNEQFF.